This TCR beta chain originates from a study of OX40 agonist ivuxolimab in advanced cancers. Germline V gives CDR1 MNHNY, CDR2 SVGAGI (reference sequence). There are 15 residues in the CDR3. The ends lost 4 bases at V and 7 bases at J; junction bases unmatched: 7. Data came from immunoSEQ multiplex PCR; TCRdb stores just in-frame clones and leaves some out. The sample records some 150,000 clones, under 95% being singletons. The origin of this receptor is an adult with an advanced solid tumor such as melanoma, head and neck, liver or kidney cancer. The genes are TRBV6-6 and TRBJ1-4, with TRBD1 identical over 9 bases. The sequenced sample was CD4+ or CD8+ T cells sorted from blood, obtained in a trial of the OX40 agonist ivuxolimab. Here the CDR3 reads CASSWTTGGSEKLFF. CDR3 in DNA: TGTGCCAGCAGTTGGACGACAGGGGGATCTGAAAAACTGTTTTTT.